One TCR beta chain is described in this entry. This record belongs to a study of CD8 T cells in Susac syndrome. Reverse transcription used about 0.45 to 1 ug RNA and random hexamers. The immunoSEQ assay covered 54 Vbeta and 13 Jbeta segments for CDR3. MiXCR was run by TCRdb on the immunoSEQ multiplex PCR reads, yielding one entry per CDR3 protein. This sample has 150,000 to 200,000 distinct CDR3 sequences, with approximately 94% found just once. Sequencing of TCR beta was carried out in blood CD8+ and CD4+ T cells. The study used treatment-naive patients who had stable or active relapsing-remitting disease as multiple sclerosis controls. CDR1 is MNHNY and CDR2 is SVGAGI in the germline V gene (reference sequence). With V trimmed by 6 bases and J by 9 bases, 10 bases remained unmatched. CDR3 length: 15 amino acids.

Sample: CD4+ T cells from PBMCs. The V call is TRBV6-6, the J call TRBJ2-1, with 11 bases fitting TRBD2. The TCR sequence derives from a human donor with multiple sclerosis. CDR3 sequence: CASSPGLAGNTEQFF. The DNA for the CDR3 is TGTGCCAGCAGCCCAGGACTAGCGGGTAACACTGAGCAGTTCTTC.